Shown below are 18 T cell receptor beta chains from a single sample sequenced in a study of T-cell memory formation after mild COVID-19. TCRdb redid the calling of the 5' RACE reads with MiXCR, one entry per CDR3 protein. Among some 330,000 distinct CDR3 sequences listed, under 25% were seen once. The sequenced sample was PBMCs or a T cell subset sorted from them (not recorded which). The receptors come from an adult woman who had mild COVID-19 (a few samples of this study predate the infection). Cell type and time point are not known.

This chain links TRBV14 with TRBJ1-1; D is uncertain. The CDR3 loop spans 15 amino acids. V lost 2 bases, J lost 1 base, and 11 bases lay in between. In germline, CDR1 is SGHDN, CDR2 FVKESK. In nucleotides, the CDR3 is TGTGCCAGCAGCCAAAATTTGGACCAGAACACTGAAGCTTTCTTT. Its protein is CASSQNLDQNTEAFF.

Only a few counts were recorded for this clonotype. The chain employs TRBV20-1 and TRBJ2-2; D is unresolved. Trimming pared 5 bases from V and 3 bases from J, leaving 4 bases between. Germline values: CDR1 DFQATT, CDR2 SNEGSKA (reference sequence). This CDR3 is built from 11 residues. CDR3 coding DNA: TGCAGTGCTGAGTACACCGGGGAGCTGTTTTTT. This gives the protein CSAEYTGELFF.

The V and J genes are TRBV29-1 and TRBJ2-5; 12 bases fit TRBD2. CDR1 is SQVTM and CDR2 is ANQGSEA in the germline V gene. Unmatched junction bases numbered 5, after V lost 7 bases and J lost 5 bases. This CDR3 has 13 residues. In nucleotides, the CDR3 is TGCAGCGGGCTAGCGGGGGGGCCGGAGACCCAGTACTTC. Translation: CSGLAGGPETQYF.

The chain is built from TRBV5-1 and TRBJ2-5; D is uncertain. The CDR3 loop spans 13 amino acids. Trimming removed 5 bases from V and 0 bases from J, with 8 bases in between. CDR1 is SGHRS, CDR2 YFSETQ, per germline. CDR3 residues: CASRNENQETQYF. The CDR3 nucleotides are TGCGCCAGCAGAAATGAGAACCAAGAGACCCAGTACTTC.

The chain is built from TRBV7-9 and TRBJ2-7; 7 bases line up with TRBD2. CDR3 length: 15 residues. Losses at the gene ends were 5 bases for V and 3 bases for J; bases not matched to a gene: 10. In germline, CDR1 is SEHNR, CDR2 FQNEAQ (reference sequence). The CDR3 bases are TGTGCCAGCAGCCCCCCTGCGGGAGAGATCTACGAGCAGTACTTC. Translation gives CASSPPAGEIYEQYF.

The chain is built from TRBV3-1 and TRBJ1-1; TRBD1 might be the D (6 bases). From germline, CDR1 is LGHDT and CDR2 YNNKEL (reference sequence). The germline V and J ends were trimmed by 3 bases and 3 bases, with 11 bases remaining between them. There are 14 residues in the CDR3. CDR3 in DNA: TGTGCCAGCAGCCACTTACAGGGTGACACTGAAGCTTTCTTT. Its translation: CASSHLQGDTEAFF.

The rearrangement links TRBV20-1 to TRBJ2-1; tentatively, D is TRBD2 (5 bases). This CDR3 has 12 residues. In germline, CDR1 is DFQATT, CDR2 SNEGSKA (reference sequence). The germline V and J ends were trimmed by 0 bases and 7 bases, with 7 bases remaining between them. The CDR3 region is CSARDWENEQFF. In DNA form, the CDR3 reads TGCAGTGCTAGAGATTGGGAGAATGAGCAGTTCTTC.

This clonotype was detected a few times. The chain employs TRBV5-1 and TRBJ2-2; 7 nucleotides match TRBD1. There are 18 residues in the CDR3. After removal of 1 base from V and 7 bases from J, the junction contained 16 bases not matched to a gene. Germline assignment: CDR1 SGHRS and CDR2 YFSETQ. CDR3 protein: CASSLYPPQGPLGGELFF. The CDR3 DNA is TGCGCCAGCAGCTTGTACCCTCCACAGGGGCCCCTGGGCGGGGAGCTGTTTTTT.

V is TRBV14 and J is TRBJ2-1; 12 bases fit TRBD2. This CDR3 region has 17 residues. The germline V gene has CDR1 SGHDN and CDR2 FVKESK. Trimming at V came to 5 bases and at J to 5 bases, leaving 10 bases not matched to a gene. For the CDR3, the DNA is TGTGCCAGCAGCACGACTAGCGGGGGTAGTGGGAACAATGAGCAGTTCTTC. This encodes CASSTTSGGSGNNEQFF.

This clonotype appeared a few times. The chain couples TRBV11-2 to TRBJ2-3; tentative D call: TRBD1 (5 bases). V lost 6 bases and J 2 bases, leaving 18 bases between the germline ends. The CDR3 covers 16 residues. Germline V gene lookup returns CDR1 SGHAT and CDR2 FQNNGV. The CDR3 loop reads CASRPGVGLYTDTQYF. CDR3 sequence (DNA): TGTGCCAGCAGACCGGGTGTGGGGCTCTACACAGATACGCAGTATTTT.

This clonotype has more than one count but fewer than ten. V is TRBV5-4 and J is TRBJ2-5; TRBD2 matches at 7 bases. In germline, CDR1 is SGHNT, CDR2 YYREEE (reference sequence). This CDR3 region has 15 residues. V lost 5 bases to trimming and J lost 5 bases; unmatched junction nucleotides: 12. CDR3 sequence reads: CASSPTTAGGETQYF. The CDR3 nucleotides are TGTGCCAGCAGTCCAACGACGGCCGGGGGGGAGACCCAGTACTTC. The variable domain in full, completed from reference TRBV5-4 and TRBJ2-5, reads ETGVTQSPTHLIKTRGQQVTLRCSSQSGHNTVSWYQQALGQGPQFIFQYYREEENGRGNFPPRFSGLQFPNYSSELNVNALELDDSALYLCASSPTTAGGETQYFGPGTRLLVL.

The chain links TRBV20-1 to TRBJ2-5, with 13 bases identical to TRBD2. CDR3 length equals 17 residues. J lost 5 bases, V lost 0 bases, and 9 bases had no gene match. CDR1 DFQATT and CDR2 SNEGSKA come from the germline V gene (reference sequence). The CDR3 coding sequence is TGCAGTGCTAGAGATGTGGGACTAGCGGGGACCGGGGAGACCCAGTACTTC. It is translated as CSARDVGLAGTGETQYF.

V gene TRBV20-1 combines with J gene TRBJ2-7; the D gene is possibly TRBD2 (5 bases). The germline V gene has CDR1 DFQATT and CDR2 SNEGSKA (reference sequence). CDR3 size: 16 residues. V was shortened by 0 bases and J by 1 base, with 16 bases between the two germline ends. The CDR3 sequence is CSARDKRKSFSYEQYF. CDR3 DNA sequence: TGCAGTGCTAGAGATAAGCGGAAGTCATTTTCCTACGAGCAGTACTTC.

This clonotype was seen repeatedly, ten times or more. CDR3 nucleotide sequence: TGTGCCAGCTCACTCGACAGGGGCGAGTTCTTC. It encodes CASSLDRGEFF. The rearrangement joins TRBV18 to TRBJ2-1; 8 bases fit TRBD1. The V segment lost 4 bases and the J segment 14 bases; nucleotides outside the gene matches: 4. Germline CDR1 reads KGHSH; CDR2 reads LQKENI. This CDR3 spans 11 amino acids. Filled out from reference TRBV18 and TRBJ2-1, the complete variable domain reads NAGVMQNPRHLVRRRGQEARLRCSPMKGHSHVYWYRQLPEEGLKFMVYLQKENIIDESGMPKERFSAEFPKEGPSILRIQQVVRGDSAAYFCASSLDRGEFFGPGTRLTVL.

This clonotype was counted only a few times. The chain is built from TRBV7-9 and TRBJ2-1; D perhaps matches TRBD2 (5 bases). V shed 7 bases and J shed 10 bases, with 23 bases lying between them. The CDR3 is 15 residues long. Germline values: CDR1 SEHNR, CDR2 FQNEAQ (reference sequence). In nucleotides, the CDR3 is TGTGCCAGCACCCAGGAACGTCTAGCCCTCGCGGAGCAGTTCTTC. It codes for CASTQERLALAEQFF. The full variable domain, with the rest looked up from reference TRBV7-9 and TRBJ2-1, is DTGVSQNPRHKITKRGQNVTFRCDPISEHNRLYWYRQTLGQGPEFLTYFQNEAQLEKSRLLSDRFSAERPKGSFSTLEIQRTEQGDSAMYLCASTQERLALAEQFFGPGTRLTVL.

This clonotype was detected a few times. V is TRBV4-1 and J is TRBJ2-3, with 8 bases that match TRBD2. J was trimmed by 1 base and V by 4 bases; bases with no gene match: 4. Germline V gene lookup returns CDR1 MGHRA and CDR2 YSYEKL. The CDR3 runs 15 residues. The CDR3 is CASSPSGGRTDTQYF. For the CDR3, the DNA is TGCGCCAGCAGCCCGAGCGGGGGCCGCACAGATACGCAGTATTTT.

The chain joins TRBV27 to TRBJ2-7; 9 bases fit TRBD1. CDR1 and CDR2 (germline): MNHEY, SMNVEV (reference sequence). Trimming cost V 6 bases and J 6 bases; bases outside gene matches: 12. The CDR3 is 15 residues long. The CDR3 DNA follows: TGTGCCAGCAGCTCCGCCGGGACAGGGAAAGGCGAGCAGTACTTC. Amino acid sequence: CASSSAGTGKGEQYF.

This clonotype came up a few times. The rearrangement links TRBV3-1 to TRBJ2-7, with D maybe TRBD1 (6 bases). V lost 8 bases, J lost 1 base, and 9 bases lay in between. Germline V lookup: CDR1 LGHDT, CDR2 YNNKEL (reference sequence). The CDR3 consists of 12 residues. The CDR3 nucleotides are TGTGCCAGCGGGACACATTCCTACGAGCAGTACTTC. Translation gives CASGTHSYEQYF.